Listed below are T cell receptor beta chains from one sample, sequenced in a study of spatial heterogeneity in lung cancer. TCRdb recomputed calls from the 5' RACE reads with MiXCR, one row per CDR3 protein. The sample consists of roughly 5,700 distinct CDR3 sequences, roughly an eighth of them appearing once. The input for sequencing was lung tumor tissue, taken at surgery. These receptors all come from a female donor with early-stage non-small cell lung cancer. Each CDR3 is given with its conserved first and last residue. D genes are given only for firm matches. The size of a clone is reported for some rows only, either as once, few or many, or as a class for expanded clones.

J,D,size,V,CDR3,DNA
TRBJ2-4,NA,many,TRBV28,CASQSAGMMGKNIQYF,TGTGCCAGCCAGTCGGCCGGCATGATGGGCAAAAACATTCAGTACTTC
TRBJ2-5,TRBD1,many,TRBV6-2/TRBV6-3,CASSYLGTAEETQYF,TGTGCCAGCAGTTACCTTGGGACAGCAGAAGAGACCCAGTACTTC
TRBJ1-1,NA,few,TRBV28,CASSLPKQGFHTEAFF,TGTGCCAGCAGTTTACCCAAGCAGGGGTTTCACACTGAAGCTTTCTTT
TRBJ1-4,NA,medium-sized,TRBV7-9,CASSLAGFGRPNEKLFF,TGTGCCAGCAGCTTAGCAGGTTTTGGCAGGCCTAATGAAAAACTGTTTTTT
TRBJ2-7,NA,few,TRBV7-9,CASSLAGNYEQYF,TGTGCCAGCAGCTTAGCAGGGAACTACGAGCAGTACTTC
TRBJ2-1,TRBD2,NA,TRBV19,CASSPLGLAVYNEQFF,TGTGCCAGTAGTCCACTGGGACTAGCGGTTTACAATGAGCAGTTCTTC
TRBJ2-5,NA,medium-sized,TRBV6-6,CASSLRRGRGQETQYF,TGTGCCAGCAGTTTGCGAAGGGGACGAGGCCAAGAGACCCAGTACTTC
TRBJ1-1,NA,NA,TRBV18,CASSPSTGGSTEAFF,TGTGCCAGCTCACCCTCGACAGGCGGGAGCACTGAAGCTTTCTTT
TRBJ2-1,NA,many,TRBV20-1,CSARGATSYRVGNEQFF,TGCAGTGCTAGAGGCGCAACCTCCTACCGTGTGGGCAATGAGCAGTTCTTC
TRBJ2-1,TRBD1,medium-sized,TRBV28,CASSSNSWLDRVKNEQFF,TGTGCCAGCAGTTCGAATAGTTGGCTGGACAGGGTCAAGAATGAGCAGTTCTTC
TRBJ2-3,TRBD2,medium-sized,TRBV4-3,CASSLASGRGTDTQYF,TGCGCCAGCAGCCTCGCTAGCGGGAGGGGCACAGATACGCAGTATTTT
TRBJ2-1,NA,NA,TRBV30,CAWRGAGADYNEQFF,TGTGCCTGGAGGGGGGCGGGAGCTGACTACAATGAGCAGTTCTTC
TRBJ2-1,TRBD2,medium-sized,TRBV20-1,CSVVSRGRAPNEQFF,TGCAGTGTTGTCTCCCGGGGGAGGGCCCCGAATGAGCAGTTCTTC
TRBJ1-1,NA,medium-sized,TRBV11-3,CASSLRTWGEAFF,TGTGCCAGCAGCTTGCGGACCTGGGGTGAAGCTTTCTTT
TRBJ2-1,NA,NA,TRBV7-8,CASSPVGAGRSNEQFF,TGTGCCAGCAGCCCTGTCGGGGCGGGACGGAGCAATGAGCAGTTCTTC
TRBJ2-5,NA,medium-sized,TRBV5-4,CASSLRLSQETQYF,TGTGCCAGCAGCTTACGGTTAAGCCAAGAGACCCAGTACTTC
TRBJ1-6,NA,NA,TRBV27,CASSSPFGSYNSPLHF,TGTGCCAGCAGTTCTCCATTTGGCTCCTATAATTCACCCCTCCACTTT
TRBJ1-1,NA,NA,TRBV6-6,CASSYRQRGTNAEAFF,TGTGCCAGCAGTTACCGGCAGCGGGGGACGAACGCTGAAGCTTTCTTT
TRBJ2-2,NA,medium-sized,TRBV7-7,CASTPRRAGELFF,TGTGCCAGCACCCCCCGCCGAGCCGGGGAGCTGTTTTTT
TRBJ2-7,NA,many,TRBV27,CASSSRRLAETYEQYF,TGTGCCAGCAGTTCCCGCCGCCTAGCCGAAACCTACGAGCAGTACTTC
TRBJ1-1,NA,few,TRBV6-5,CASTSGQKNTEAFF,TGTGCCAGCACCTCGGGACAAAAGAACACTGAAGCTTTCTTT
TRBJ2-2,NA,NA,TRBV7-8,CASSSRGGAATGELFF,TGTGCCAGCAGCTCACGTGGGGGAGCGGCTACCGGGGAGCTGTTTTTT
TRBJ2-6,TRBD1,many,TRBV10-3,CAISPGTGGPSGANVLTF,TGTGCCATCAGTCCCGGGACAGGGGGTCCCTCTGGGGCCAACGTCCTGACTTTC
TRBJ2-1,TRBD1,many,TRBV20-1,CSARAPAGGIGNEQFF,TGCAGTGCTAGAGCCCCTGCAGGGGGCATCGGGAATGAGCAGTTCTTC
TRBJ2-1,NA,medium-sized,TRBV11-3,CASSSEAYNEQFF,TGTGCCAGCAGCTCCGAGGCTTACAATGAGCAGTTCTTC
TRBJ1-1,NA,many,TRBV11-2,CASSQGQNTEAFF,TGTGCCAGCAGCCAGGGACAGAACACTGAAGCTTTCTTT
TRBJ2-4,NA,NA,TRBV2,CASDGALAKNIQYF,TGTGCCAGCGATGGCGCCTTAGCCAAAAACATTCAGTACTTC
TRBJ1-3,TRBD1,many,TRBV28,CASSPAGGYSSGNTIYF,TGTGCCAGCAGTCCCGCAGGGGGCTATAGCTCTGGAAACACCATATATTTT
TRBJ1-5,NA,medium-sized,TRBV6-1,CASREQVQPQHF,TGTGCCAGCAGAGAACAGGTCCAGCCCCAGCATTTT
TRBJ1-1,TRBD1,NA,TRBV20-1,CSATSPGGAGTEAFF,TGCAGTGCAACCAGCCCAGGGGGCGCGGGCACTGAAGCTTTCTTT
TRBJ2-1,TRBD2,medium-sized,TRBV29-1,CSVEGLAGGPRNEQFF,TGCAGCGTTGAAGGGCTAGCGGGAGGGCCGCGGAATGAGCAGTTCTTC
TRBJ2-2,NA,many,TRBV5-4,CASSLVNLASGELFF,TGTGCCAGCAGCTTGGTGAACTTAGCGTCCGGGGAGCTGTTTTTT
TRBJ2-1,NA,medium-sized,TRBV28,CASSSGWGRLYTTKSYNEQFF,TGTGCCAGCAGTTCCGGGTGGGGGAGACTTTACACCACAAAGTCCTACAATGAGCAGTTCTTC
TRBJ2-2,NA,many,TRBV5-1,CASSLGTVTNTGELFF,TGCGCCAGCAGCTTGGGGACGGTTACGAACACCGGGGAGCTGTTTTTT
TRBJ2-3,TRBD2,many,TRBV7-2,CASSRVGGTDTQYF,TGTGCCAGCAGCCGAGTGGGAGGGACAGATACGCAGTATTTT
TRBJ2-3,NA,many,TRBV30,CASEGGLRTDTQYF,TGTGCCTCCGAGGGGGGACTGCGCACAGATACGCAGTATTTT
TRBJ2-7,TRBD2,medium-sized,TRBV5-1,CASSLWTSGTTGNEQYF,TGCGCCAGCAGCCTTTGGACTAGCGGGACTACCGGGAACGAGCAGTACTTC
TRBJ2-5,NA,once,TRBV10-3,CATKTRWETQYF,TGTGCCACCAAGACTAGATGGGAGACCCAGTACTTC
TRBJ2-3,NA,medium-sized,TRBV19,CASSPSEDPTDTQYF,TGTGCCAGTAGCCCTTCGGAGGACCCCACAGATACGCAGTATTTT
TRBJ2-5,TRBD2,medium-sized,TRBV6-6,CASSPTSGSRGETQYF,TGTGCCAGCAGTCCGACTAGCGGGAGTCGGGGAGAGACCCAGTACTTC
TRBJ1-6,NA,few,TRBV2,CASSETGQLNSPLHF,TGTGCCAGCAGTGAAACAGGACAGCTGAATTCACCCCTCCACTTT
TRBJ2-3,NA,medium-sized,TRBV7-8,CASSLGALAPDTQYF,TGTGCCAGCAGCTTAGGAGCCCTAGCCCCAGATACGCAGTATTTT
TRBJ2-2,TRBD2,medium-sized,TRBV7-7,CASSRGLADTGELFF,TGTGCTAGCAGTCGGGGACTAGCGGACACCGGGGAGCTGTTTTTT
TRBJ1-1,TRBD1,medium-sized,TRBV7-2,CASSPGTGGRNTEAFF,TGTGCCAGCAGCCCAGGGACAGGAGGTAGGAACACTGAAGCTTTCTTT
TRBJ2-5,NA,NA,TRBV19,CASSISGMQTQYF,TGTGCCAGTAGTATCTCAGGGATGCAGACCCAGTACTTC
TRBJ2-7,NA,NA,TRBV5-5,CASSLGGTYEQYF,TGTGCCAGCAGCTTGGGAGGGACATACGAGCAGTACTTC
TRBJ1-1,TRBD1,medium-sized,TRBV9,CASSVEGQGATEAFF,TGTGCCAGCAGCGTCGAGGGACAGGGGGCGACTGAAGCTTTCTTT
TRBJ2-3,TRBD2,NA,TRBV20-1,CSASGRIGTDTQYF,TGCAGTGCTAGCGGGAGGATCGGCACAGATACGCAGTATTTT